One sample yielded the 11 T cell receptor beta chains listed below, sequenced in a study of beta chain features in type 1 diabetes. Study-wide results and caveats: In every one of the four CD4+ subsets, TCRB CDR3s were moderately but significantly shorter in Type 1 diabetes patients.

As every portion of the isolated RNA was reverse transcribed, the sequencing read expressed TCRB transcripts. Clones were sequenced by immunoSEQ multiplex PCR, and TCRdb holds only the in-frame ones, with some missing. The sample has 400,000 or so clones, roughly 12% seen once. No antigen has been identified for these receptors. The sequenced sample was naive CD4+ T cells from blood. The origin of the receptors is a young woman with type 1 diabetes.

The chain uses TRBV29-1 and TRBJ2-3; D perhaps matches TRBD2 (5 bases). Trimming removed 1 base from V and 0 bases from J, with 11 bases in between. There are 15 residues in the CDR3. The germline CDR1 and CDR2 sequences are SQVTM and ANQGSEA. The CDR3 bases are TGCAGCGTTGAAGGGGGTCTAGCAAGCACAGATACGCAGTATTTT. Translated, it gives CSVEGGLASTDTQYF.

This clone was detected only a few times. V and J are TRBV5-4 and TRBJ2-2, with TRBD2 as a possible D gene (5 bases). Looked up from germline, CDR1 is SGHNT and CDR2 is YYREEE (reference sequence). V was cut by 3 bases and J by 1 base, with 10 bases left in between. This CDR3 has 15 amino acids. CDR3 sequence (DNA): TGTGCCAGCAGCTCGGCGGGCCGGAACACCGGGGAGCTGTTTTTT. As protein: CASSSAGRNTGELFF.

This clone was found a few times. This chain joins TRBV4-3 and TRBJ1-2, with 7 bases matching TRBD1. The CDR3 is made up of 15 amino acids. The germline V gene has CDR1 LGHNA and CDR2 YSLEER. The V and J ends lost 4 bases and 6 bases, in that order; junction bases with no gene match: 11. The CDR3 bases are TGCGCCAGCAGCCCGCGATTGACAGGGAAGGATGGCTACACCTTC. This codes for CASSPRLTGKDGYTF.

The chain has TRBV7-6 and TRBJ2-3; D might be TRBD1 (6 bases). V was clipped by 1 base and J by 9 bases, with 11 bases between them. The CDR3 length is 13 residues. Germline V lookup: CDR1 SGHVS, CDR2 FNYEAQ. The CDR3 DNA sequence: TGTGCCAGCAGCTTAGAACAGGGTGGGACGCAGTATTTT. Its protein product is CASSLEQGGTQYF.

This clone was observed a few times. The CDR3 here is CSVEAGLGGYTF. The DNA of the CDR3 is TGCAGCGTTGAAGCAGGGTTGGGCGGCTACACCTTC. V usage is TRBV29-1 and J usage is TRBJ1-2; perhaps TRBD1 as D (5 bases). The CDR3 consists of 12 residues. Trimming left V 1 base short and J 8 bases short, with 11 bases between. The V gene's germline CDR1 is SQVTM and CDR2 ANQGSEA.

The sample holds a few counts of this clone. The chain is built from TRBV15 and TRBJ2-5; no reliable D call. This CDR3 is 15 amino acids long. V was trimmed by 0 bases and J by 4 bases, leaving 12 bases between them. Germline V gene lookup returns CDR1 LNHNV and CDR2 YYDKDF (reference sequence). The chain's CDR3 is CATSRDRSPGETQYF. CDR3 coding DNA: TGTGCCACCAGCAGAGATAGGAGCCCCGGAGAGACCCAGTACTTC.

The chain links TRBV4-1 to TRBJ2-7; D is perhaps TRBD1 (5 bases). Trimming left V 2 bases short and J 5 bases short, with 13 bases between. Germline V CDR1 and CDR2: MGHRA, YSYEKL. This CDR3 comprises 14 residues. The CDR3 region is CASSQPPAGHEQYF. The CDR3 nucleotides are TGCGCCAGCAGCCAACCCCCCGCAGGGCACGAGCAGTACTTC.

There are a few counts of this clone. The V call is TRBV4-3, the J call TRBJ2-5; 11 bases map to TRBD2. The germline V gene encodes CDR1 LGHNA and CDR2 YSLEER. V gave up 3 bases and J gave up 1 base; unmatched junction bases: 1. The CDR3 consists of 15 residues. Here the CDR3 reads CASSHLAGGQETQYF. As DNA, the CDR3 is TGCGCCAGCAGCCATCTAGCGGGGGGCCAAGAGACCCAGTACTTC.

This clone was observed a handful of times. The V gene is TRBV5-1, the J gene TRBJ2-7; tentatively, D is TRBD1 (5 bases). CDR1 and CDR2 (germline): SGHRS, YFSETQ. V was clipped by 0 bases and J by 6 bases, with 13 bases between them. This CDR3 has 14 amino acids. CDR3 in amino acids: CASSLVGAASEQYF. In nucleotides, the CDR3 is TGCGCCAGCAGCTTGGTAGGGGCGGCCAGCGAGCAGTACTTC.

This clone was observed a few times. The junction and the germline gene differ at one end; a read error may be behind it. The chain joins TRBV5-1 to TRBJ2-7; TRBD1 is a possible D gene (5 bases). Germline loops: CDR1 SGHRS, CDR2 YFSETQ. The CDR3 is made up of 15 amino acids. CDR3: CASSLAQGQTYGQYF. CDR3 DNA: TGCGCCAGCAGCTTGGCCCAGGGCCAGACCTACGGGCAGTACTTC.

This chain connects TRBV19 to TRBJ2-3; 10 bases line up with TRBD2. Germline CDR1 reads LNHDA; CDR2 reads SQIVND (reference sequence). Trimming removed 6 bases from V and 6 bases from J; junction bases left unmatched: 9. This CDR3 contains 15 residues. CDR3 in DNA: TGTGCCAGTAGAAATTCCGGGACTAGCGCCGATACGCAGTATTTT. This encodes CASRNSGTSADTQYF.